The 23 T cell receptor beta chains presented below share a single source sample, sequenced in a study of cytomegalovirus exposure and HLA in healthy donors. The study ran its PCR with 60 Vbeta and 13 Jbeta primers. Assay used: immunoSEQ multiplex PCR; TCRdb lists only in-frame clones, some missing. Here the sample spans approximately 140,000 clones, roughly 76% being singletons. Material: PBMCs. These receptors all stem from a young man in good health and CMV-seronegative.

This chain connects TRBV18 to TRBJ2-3, with D maybe TRBD1 (6 bases). Germline CDR1 and CDR2: KGHSH and LQKENI. Trimming stripped 4 bases from V and 0 bases from J, with 11 bases between. The CDR3 runs 15 residues. This CDR3 reads CASSQGERSTDTQYF. The CDR3 DNA is TGTGCCAGCTCACAGGGGGAGAGGAGCACAGATACGCAGTATTTT.

This clone occurred a few times. The rearrangement uses TRBV6-1 and TRBJ2-7; 13 bases map to TRBD2. V gave up 3 bases and J gave up 2 bases; unmatched junction bases: 4. Germline CDR1 reads MNHNS; CDR2 reads SASEGT. The CDR3 is 16 residues long. The CDR3 DNA follows: TGTGCCAGCAGTGACCCTACTAGCGGGGGGGCCTACGAGCAGTACTTC. This translates into CASSDPTSGGAYEQYF.

As regards this clone: Other DNA sequences in this sample translate to the same CDR3. This rearrangement joins TRBV2 to TRBJ1-2; D is ambiguous. The germline V gene encodes CDR1 SNHLY and CDR2 FYNNEI. The CDR3 is 17 residues long. The V end was cut by 7 bases, the J end by 5 bases, with 26 bases between. The CDR3 loop reads CASIPLREATLKYGYTF. DNA of the CDR3: TGTGCCAGCATTCCCCTCCGTGAGGCGACCTTGAAGTATGGCTACACCTTC. The whole variable domain, remainder taken from reference TRBV2 and TRBJ1-2, is EPEVTQTPSHQVTQMGQEVILRCVPISNHLYFYWYRQILGQKVEFLVSFYNNEISEKSEIFDDQFSVERPDGSNFTLKIRSTKLEDSAMYFCASIPLREATLKYGYTFGSGTRLTVV.

The chain uses TRBV11-2 and TRBJ1-3, with 8 nucleotides matching TRBD1. CDR3 length equals 17 residues. With 4 bases clipped from V and 4 bases from J, the junction kept 12 bases outside the gene matches. Germline CDR1 reads SGHAT; CDR2 reads FQNNGV. CDR3: CASSSGVGQALGNTIYF. The CDR3 bases are TGTGCCAGCAGCTCTGGGGTGGGACAGGCTCTCGGAAACACCATATATTTT.

The genes are TRBV5-8 and TRBJ1-5, with D possibly TRBD1 on 6 matching bases. Germline CDR1 and CDR2: SGHTS and YDEGEE. The CDR3 runs to 20 residues. Trimming cost V 3 bases and J 4 bases, with 29 bases left between them. CDR3 coding DNA: TGTGCCAGCAGCTCCAAAGCCTACAGGGCGGTTAGGCTGTGGAATCAGCCCCAGCATTTT. This gives the protein CASSSKAYRAVRLWNQPQHF. Combining the CDR3 with reference TRBV5-8 and TRBJ1-5 gives the whole variable domain EAGVTQSPTHLIKTRGQQATLRCSPISGHTSVYWYQQALGLGLQFLLWYDEGEERNRGNFPPRFSGRQFPNYSSELNVNALELEDSALYLCASSSKAYRAVRLWNQPQHFGDGTRLSIL.

The rearrangement joins TRBV5-8 to TRBJ2-1, with a weak D call TRBD1 (7 bases). The germline gives CDR1 SGHTS, CDR2 YDEGEE. Between the trimmed V and J ends, which lost 2 bases and 14 bases, there was a span of 17 bases. The CDR3 loop spans 13 amino acids. The CDR3 reads CASSFYRGGGKFF. Here the CDR3 DNA reads TGTGCCAGCAGCTTCTACAGGGGAGGAGGAAAGTTCTTC.

The table lists this clone with a few counts. The chain combines TRBV9 with TRBJ2-3; TRBD2 matches at 9 bases. CDR1 is SGDLS, CDR2 YYNGEE, per germline. The CDR3 extends over 14 amino acids. J lost 6 bases, V lost 4 bases, and 6 bases had no gene match. The CDR3 nucleotides read TGTGCCAGCAGCCTACTAGCGGGTTCCGATACGCAGTATTTT. Amino acid sequence: CASSLLAGSDTQYF.

This chain's CDR3 is CASSDYRQATNEKLFF. The CDR3 DNA follows: TGTGCCAGCAGTGATTACCGACAAGCAACTAATGAAAAACTGTTTTTT. V gene TRBV6-1 combines with J gene TRBJ1-4; D uncertain. CDR1 is MNHNS, CDR2 SASEGT, per germline. CDR3 length equals 16 residues. V shed 3 bases and J shed 0 bases, with 11 bases lying between them.

The chain is built from TRBV27 and TRBJ2-7, with 7 positions matching TRBD1. The CDR3 has 18 amino acids. CDR1 and CDR2 from the germline V gene are MNHEY and SMNVEV (reference sequence). Germline trimming cut 5 bases from V and 2 bases from J; bases unmatched to any gene: 18. CDR3 in amino acids: CASSPPTPRDSFPYEQYF. The DNA of the CDR3 is TGTGCCAGCAGTCCTCCAACCCCCCGGGACAGTTTTCCCTACGAGCAGTACTTC.

CDR3 nucleotide sequence: TGTGCCAGTAGTGCCCTCCCGGGACAGGGGGCCCGCGAGCAGTACTTC. Protein: CASSALPGQGAREQYF. The V gene is TRBV19, the J gene TRBJ2-7; 12 bases map to TRBD1. The CDR3 sequence is 16 residues long. CDR1 is LNHDA and CDR2 is SQIVND in the germline V gene (reference sequence). The V and J ends lost 5 bases and 6 bases, in that order; junction bases with no gene match: 11. Full variable domain (outside the CDR3, taken from reference TRBV19 and TRBJ2-7): DGGITQSPKYLFRKEGQNVTLSCEQNLNHDAMYWYRQDPGQGLRLIYYSQIVNDFQKGDIAEGYSVSREKKESFPLTVTSAQKNPTAFYLCASSALPGQGAREQYFGPGTRLTVT.

V is TRBV27 and J is TRBJ2-3; weak D call: TRBD2 (5 bases). Germline CDR1 is MNHEY and CDR2 is SMNVEV (reference sequence). Trimming cost V 2 bases and J 2 bases, with 26 bases left between them. The CDR3 runs 20 residues. The CDR3 DNA reads TGTGCCAGCAGTTTACAATTGTTCGGGGTCGAGCAATACCCCACAGATACGCAGTATTTT. As protein: CASSLQLFGVEQYPTDTQYF.

The chain combines TRBV27 with TRBJ2-5, with D unresolved. The CDR3 covers 12 residues. The ends were cut back, 3 bases at V and 5 bases at J, with 7 bases in the middle. The germline CDR1 and CDR2 sequences are MNHEY and SMNVEV (reference sequence). As DNA, the CDR3 is TGTGCCAGCAGTTTTGGTCGGGAGACCCAGTACTTC. This gives the protein CASSFGRETQYF.

This chain links TRBV11-3 with TRBJ2-1; 9 bases agree with TRBD1. Unmatched junction bases numbered 9, after V lost 2 bases and J lost 7 bases. Per germline, CDR1 SGHNT and CDR2 YENEEA. This CDR3 spans 16 amino acids. The CDR3 DNA is TGTGCCAGCAGCTTATCCGGGACAGGGTACCTTAATGAGCAGTTCTTC. Its protein is CASSLSGTGYLNEQFF.

V is TRBV7-8 and J is TRBJ2-7; possibly TRBD2 for D (6 bases). Trimming removed 5 bases at V and 0 bases at J, with 11 bases between. Germline CDR1 and CDR2: SGHVS and FQNEAQ. The CDR3 consists of 14 residues. In nucleotides, the CDR3 is TGTGCCAGCAGCCGGGGGTCGAGCTCCTACGAGCAGTACTTC. Protein product: CASSRGSSSYEQYF.

The rearrangement links TRBV7-2 to TRBJ2-5, with a tentative D call TRBD2 (6 bases). Germline V CDR1 and CDR2: SGHTA, FQGNSA. Trimming pared 5 bases from V and 2 bases from J, leaving 12 bases between. There are 14 residues in the CDR3. CDR3 region: CASSQRDLQETQYF. For the CDR3, the DNA is TGTGCCAGCAGCCAACGGGACTTACAAGAGACCCAGTACTTC.

This chain connects TRBV7-9 to TRBJ1-1; D is unclear. Trimming left V 2 bases short and J 5 bases short, with 12 bases between. In germline, CDR1 is SEHNR, CDR2 FQNEAQ (reference sequence). The CDR3 totals 14 residues. CDR3 nucleotides: TGTGCCAGCAGCTTATTCGCAGGTGATACTGAAGCTTTCTTT. Translation: CASSLFAGDTEAFF.

The sample holds one count of this clone. This chain uses TRBV7-3 with TRBJ2-3; 9 bases line up with TRBD2. The CDR3 has 16 amino acids. The V segment lost 2 bases and the J segment 4 bases; nucleotides outside the gene matches: 7. In germline, CDR1 is SGHTA, CDR2 FQGTGA. CDR3: CASSLLGTSSSDTQYF. CDR3 nucleotides: TGTGCCAGCAGCTTATTGGGGACTAGCTCCTCAGATACGCAGTATTTT.

The CDR3 reads CASSPSGTSGSLNEQFF. As DNA, the CDR3 is TGTGCCAGCAGCCCCTCCGGGACTAGTGGTTCACTCAATGAGCAGTTCTTC. The chain couples TRBV9 to TRBJ2-1; 8 nucleotides match TRBD2. V gave up 4 bases and J gave up 6 bases; unmatched junction bases: 15. CDR3 length equals 17 residues. Germline loops: CDR1 SGDLS, CDR2 YYNGEE.

The chain has TRBV19 and TRBJ1-1, with unresolved D. Trimming left V 0 bases short and J 2 bases short, with 13 bases between. The CDR3 covers 16 residues. Germline V gives CDR1 LNHDA, CDR2 SQIVND (reference sequence). CDR3 loop: CASSIEGKGVNTEAFF. CDR3 DNA sequence: TGTGCCAGTAGTATAGAAGGCAAGGGAGTCAACACTGAAGCTTTCTTT.

Points on this clone: Other DNA sequences of this sample code for an identical CDR3. The gene calls are TRBV27 and TRBJ2-7, with 10 bases lining up with TRBD2. Germline V CDR1 and CDR2: MNHEY, SMNVEV (reference sequence). CDR3 length equals 16 residues. The V segment lost 0 bases and the J segment 1 base; nucleotides outside the gene matches: 3. CDR3 protein: CASSLSLAGASYEQYF. CDR3 nucleotides: TGTGCCAGCAGTTTATCGCTAGCGGGGGCATCCTACGAGCAGTACTTC.

The J gene is TRBJ2-7, the V gene TRBV5-6, with D possibly matching TRBD2 (5 bases). Deletions cut 4 bases from V and 0 bases from J, with 17 bases between. Germline CDR1 SGHDT, CDR2 YYEEEE. The CDR3 is 16 amino acids. In DNA, the CDR3 is TGTGCCAGCAGCCCGATGGGAGCGAACCCCTCCTACGAGCAGTACTTC. Protein: CASSPMGANPSYEQYF. Drawing the rest from reference TRBV5-6 and TRBJ2-7, the complete variable domain is DAGVTQSPTHLIKTRGQQVTLRCSPKSGHDTVSWYQQALGQGPQFIFQYYEEEERQRGNFPDRFSGHQFPNYSSELNVNALLLGDSALYLCASSPMGANPSYEQYFGPGTRLTVT.

The chain recombines TRBV7-9 with TRBJ2-7; maybe TRBD1 (6 bases). Per the germline V gene, CDR1 is SEHNR and CDR2 is FQNEAQ (reference sequence). Trimming stripped 6 bases from V and 12 bases from J, with 15 bases between. The CDR3 runs to 11 residues. CDR3 coding DNA: TGTGCCAGCAGGCCTACAGGGACCGGGTACTTC. Its protein is CASRPTGTGYF.

The chain is built from TRBV5-4 and TRBJ2-4; 8 bases fit TRBD2. The CDR3 length is 17 residues. Trimming cost V 0 bases and J 5 bases; bases outside gene matches: 10. Germline V gene data show CDR1 as SGHNT and CDR2 as YYREEE (reference sequence). The CDR3 DNA reads TGTGCCAGCAGCTTGGCCCGTTCTAGCGGGTGGGAAAACATTCAGTACTTC. Its translation: CASSLARSSGWENIQYF.